Shown below are 14 T cell receptor beta chains from a single sample sequenced in a study of shared clonotypes between healthy human individuals. The table came from immunoSEQ multiplex PCR; TCRdb's copy has only in-frame clones and leaves some out. The data show 85,000 to 100,000 clones, 60% to 75% seen once. Sequencing was performed on memory CD8+ T cells sorted from blood. Subset specified: CD45RO+ cells pooled with CCR7-negative TemRA cells. These receptors all come from a man in his thirties or forties in good health.

The V gene is TRBV28, the J gene TRBJ2-7; D unclear. Trimming took 4 bases from V and 3 from J, leaving 7 bases between them. Germline CDR1 MDHEN, CDR2 SYDVKM. The CDR3 spans 12 residues. The CDR3 DNA is TGTGCCAGCAGTTCCCCAGTCTACGAGCAGTACTTC. Its protein product is CASSSPVYEQYF.

This clone was found once. The chain recombines TRBV6-5 with TRBJ1-1; D not certain. The germline CDR1 and CDR2 sequences are MNHEY and SVGAGI. V was trimmed by 5 bases and J by 2 bases, leaving 9 bases between them. CDR3 length: 13 amino acids. The CDR3 here is CASSRPYNTEAFF. DNA of the CDR3: TGTGCCAGCAGTCGCCCATATAACACTGAAGCTTTCTTT.

The chain uses TRBV5-1 and TRBJ2-7; D is perhaps TRBD2 (6 bases). Looked up from germline, CDR1 is SGHRS and CDR2 is YFSETQ. CDR3 length equals 12 residues. The ends were cut back, 8 bases at V and 3 bases at J, with 12 bases in the middle. The CDR3, as DNA: TGCGCCAGTCGACTAGATATCTACGAGCAGTACTTC. Amino acid sequence: CASRLDIYEQYF.

This chain links TRBV29-1 with TRBJ1-3; no clear D gene. Trimming took off 6 bases at V and 6 bases at J, with 9 bases between the two ends. Germline-derived CDR1 and CDR2 are SQVTM and ANQGSEA. The CDR3 length is 11 residues. CDR3 in DNA: TGCAGCGTATCCATCGCAAACACCATATATTTT. It translates to CSVSIANTIYF.

This rearrangement joins TRBV4-1 to TRBJ2-7, with 9 bases that match TRBD2. Trimming removed 1 base from V and 5 bases from J; junction bases left unmatched: 6. Germline V gene lookup returns CDR1 MGHRA and CDR2 YSYEKL. The CDR3 has 15 amino acids. CDR3 coding DNA: TGCGCCAGCAGCCAAGCCCTCGGACTAGCGAACGAGCAGTACTTC. Protein product: CASSQALGLANEQYF.

V gene TRBV29-1 combines with J gene TRBJ2-2; D gene unclear. The CDR3 length is 13 residues. Germline values: CDR1 SQVTM, CDR2 ANQGSEA. V was pared by 3 bases and J by 0 bases, with 5 bases between. In DNA, the CDR3 is TGCAGCGTTGAGGATCCGAACACCGGGGAGCTGTTTTTT. Protein sequence: CSVEDPNTGELFF.

The chain joins TRBV7-9 to TRBJ2-1; 14 nucleotides agree with TRBD2. J lost 7 bases, V lost 6 bases, and 11 bases had no gene match. CDR1 and CDR2 (germline): SEHNR, FQNEAQ (reference sequence). This CDR3 comprises 17 residues. CDR3 nucleotide sequence: TGTGCCAGCAGACCTCCCGGGACTAGCGGGAGAGCAAATGAGCAGTTCTTC. This gives the protein CASRPPGTSGRANEQFF. The full variable domain, rest sourced from reference TRBV7-9 and TRBJ2-1, is DTGVSQNPRHKITKRGQNVTFRCDPISEHNRLYWYRQTLGQGPEFLTYFQNEAQLEKSRLLSDRFSAERPKGSFSTLEIQRTEQGDSAMYLCASRPPGTSGRANEQFFGPGTRLTVL.

V is TRBV7-9 and J is TRBJ1-1; no firm D call. CDR1 SEHNR and CDR2 FQNEAQ come from the germline V gene (reference sequence). This CDR3 contains 13 residues. V lost 4 bases to trimming and J lost 4 bases, with 10 bases between them. The CDR3, as DNA: TGTGCCAGCAGCTACGAAGGAGCCACTGAAGCTTTCTTT. The encoded protein is CASSYEGATEAFF.

This clone has ten or more counts. The chain joins TRBV4-3 to TRBJ2-7; D perhaps matches TRBD1 (5 bases). The V end lost 0 bases, the J end lost 4 bases, and 16 bases lay between the germline ends. The CDR3 consists of 16 residues. Germline CDR1 LGHNA, CDR2 YSLEER. The CDR3 nucleotides are TGCGCCAGCAGCCAAGAATTAGGGGCGCTTAATTACGAGCAGTACTTC. This encodes CASSQELGALNYEQYF.

Only a few counts were recorded for this clone. This chain links TRBV27 with TRBJ2-5; 9 bases are a match to TRBD2. The germline gives CDR1 MNHEY, CDR2 SMNVEV (reference sequence). This CDR3 contains 15 residues. V was clipped by 1 base and J by 7 bases; unmatched bases: 7. The CDR3 is CASSLFPSGGWTQYF. CDR3 bases: TGTGCCAGCAGTTTATTTCCCAGCGGGGGGTGGACCCAGTACTTC.

V and J are TRBV7-2 and TRBJ2-3; D not resolved. The CDR3 is made up of 14 amino acids. The V end was cut by 3 bases, the J end by 2 bases, with 9 bases between. Germline V CDR1 and CDR2: SGHTA, FQGNSA. CDR3 sequence (DNA): TGTGCCAGCAGCTTGATCGAGGCCACAGATACGCAGTATTTT. It translates to CASSLIEATDTQYF. The full variable domain, its missing parts supplied by reference TRBV7-2 and TRBJ2-3, is GAGVSQSPSNKVTEKGKDVELRCDPISGHTALYWYRQSLGQGLEFLIYFQGNSAPDKSGLPSDRFSAERTGGSVSTLTIQRTQQEDSAVYLCASSLIEATDTQYFGPGTRLTVL.

This clone was picked up a small number of times. The V gene is TRBV11-2, the J gene TRBJ2-7; tentative D call: TRBD1 (5 bases). V lost 1 base and J lost 5, with 9 bases in between. The CDR3 has 13 residues. Germline lookup yields CDR1 SGHAT and CDR2 FQNNGV. CDR3 in DNA: TGTGCCAGCAGCTTAGCAGGGTTGAACGAGCAGTACTTC. Amino acid sequence: CASSLAGLNEQYF.

J is TRBJ1-5 and V is TRBV7-6; D is ambiguous. This CDR3 is 12 amino acids long. V lost 2 bases and J 4 bases, leaving 3 bases between the germline ends. Germline CDR1 SGHVS, CDR2 FNYEAQ. CDR3 sequence (DNA): TGTGCCAGCAGCTTACAGAATCAGCCCCAGCATTTT. Its translation: CASSLQNQPQHF.

The chain links TRBV4-3 to TRBJ2-2; 8 bases align to TRBD2. The CDR3 length is 17 residues. Germline V gene sequence: CDR1 LGHNA, CDR2 YSLEER. V was clipped by 0 bases and J by 3 bases; unmatched bases: 6. CDR3 DNA sequence: TGCGCCAGCAGCCAAGATCGCGGGGGGCGTCACACCGGGGAGCTGTTTTTT. Translated: CASSQDRGGRHTGELFF.